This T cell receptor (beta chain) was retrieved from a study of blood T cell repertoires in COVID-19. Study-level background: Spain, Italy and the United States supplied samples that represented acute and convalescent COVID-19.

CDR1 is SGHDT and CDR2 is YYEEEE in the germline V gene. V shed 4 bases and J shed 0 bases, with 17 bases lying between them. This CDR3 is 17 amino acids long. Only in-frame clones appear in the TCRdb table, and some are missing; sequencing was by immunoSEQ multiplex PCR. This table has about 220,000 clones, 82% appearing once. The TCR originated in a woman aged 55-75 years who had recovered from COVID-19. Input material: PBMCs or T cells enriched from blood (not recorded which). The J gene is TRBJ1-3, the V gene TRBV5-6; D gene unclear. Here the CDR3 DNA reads TGTGCCAGCAGCCCGCTTGAGGGCAGGAGCTCTGGAAACACCATATATTTT. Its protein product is CASSPLEGRSSGNTIYF.